These T cell receptor beta chains were read from a single sample in a study of STAT5B mutations in CD4+ large granular lymphocyte leukemia. TCRdb's table, derived via immunoSEQ multiplex PCR, lists solely in-frame clones and lacks some. The sample shows 32,000 or so clones, nearly 90% of them seen only once. The sequenced sample consisted of CD4+ T cells from blood buffy coats. The receptors come from a human donor in good health. Both conserved end residues are part of each CDR3. The order of the fields is J gene, clone size, D gene, V gene, CDR3 protein, CDR3 DNA. D genes are given only for firm matches. Rows give clone size only sometimes, using once, few, many, or a class for an expanded clone.

TRBJ2-3	.	.	TRBV27	CASSERTDPYFTDTQYF	TGTGCCAGCAGTGAGAGGACAGACCCTTATTTCACAGATACGCAGTATTTT
TRBJ2-7	.	.	TRBV21-1	CASRDRVTYEQYF	TGTGCCAGCAGGGACAGGGTCACCTACGAGCAGTACTTC
TRBJ1-1	.	.	TRBV5-1	CASSRDPSGNTEAFF	TGCGCCAGCAGCAGAGACCCGTCTGGGAACACTGAAGCTTTCTTT
TRBJ1-2	.	.	TRBV5-4	CASVEGSSNYGYTF	TGTGCCAGCGTGGAGGGCTCTTCTAACTATGGCTACACCTTC
TRBJ1-1	.	.	TRBV19	CASITREDTEAFF	TGTGCCAGTATCACCAGGGAAGATACTGAAGCTTTCTTT
TRBJ2-7	.	TRBD1	TRBV28	CASSSGTGVSYEQYF	TGTGCCAGCAGTTCCGGGACAGGGGTCTCCTACGAGCAGTACTTC
TRBJ1-1	.	.	TRBV7-6	CASSSWADTEAFF	TGTGCCAGCAGCTCTTGGGCGGACACTGAAGCTTTCTTT
TRBJ2-1	.	TRBD2	TRBV9	CASSVGVAGGNEQFF	TGTGCCAGCAGCGTAGGGGTAGCGGGAGGTAATGAGCAGTTCTTC
TRBJ1-4	.	.	TRBV28	CASSLGGDGRNEKLFF	TGTGCCAGCAGTTTAGGGGGGGACGGACGTAATGAAAAACTGTTTTTT
TRBJ2-7	.	TRBD2	TRBV7-9	CASSLRAGGVEQYF	TGTGCCAGCAGCTTACGGGCGGGAGGGGTTGAGCAGTACTTC
TRBJ2-5	.	.	TRBV5-6	CASSLAIRTDEETQYF	TGTGCCAGCAGCTTAGCAATACGGACAGACGAAGAGACCCAATACTTC
TRBJ1-1	.	.	TRBV7-2	CASSLGTEGSTFF	TGTGCCAGCAGCTTGGGTACGGAGGGTTCAACTTTCTTT
TRBJ1-3	.	.	TRBV28	CASSLGGGGNTIYF	TGTGCCAGCAGTTTAGGGGGTGGAGGAAACACCATATATTTT
TRBJ1-2	.	TRBD1	TRBV7-2	CASNTDRGYGYTF	TGTGCCAGCAACACGGACAGGGGCTATGGCTACACCTTC
TRBJ1-3	.	.	TRBV6-5	CAVTQGNTIYF	TGTGCCGTGACGCAAGGAAACACCATATATTTT
TRBJ2-7	.	TRBD1	TRBV6-1	CASSETGVHEQYF	TGTGCCAGCAGTGAAACAGGGGTGCACGAGCAGTACTTC
TRBJ2-7	.	TRBD1	TRBV4-1	CASSQTGGSYEQYF	TGCGCCAGCAGCCAGACAGGGGGCTCCTACGAGCAGTACTTC
TRBJ2-7	once	.	TRBV4-2	CASSQDLGGNYEQYF	TGTGCCAGCAGCCAAGATTTGGGAGGAAACTACGAGCAGTACTTC
TRBJ1-1	.	.	TRBV28	CASSPVSGFTEAFF	TGTGCCAGCAGCCCAGTTTCGGGGTTCACTGAAGCTTTCTTT
TRBJ2-5	.	TRBD1	TRBV30	CASPSDRRQETQYF	TGTGCCTCCCCCTCGGACAGGAGACAAGAGACCCAGTACTTC
TRBJ1-5	once	TRBD1	TRBV6-5	CASSAGTGNQPQHF	TGTGCCAGCAGCGCCGGGACAGGCAATCAGCCCCAGCATTTT
TRBJ1-5	once	.	TRBV28	CASRRVQGNQPQHF	TGTGCCAGCAGGAGGGTTCAGGGGAATCAGCCCCAGCATTTT
TRBJ2-2	.	TRBD2	TRBV6-4	CASSPAGGLAGVANTGELFF	TGTGCCAGCAGCCCCGCAGGGGGACTAGCGGGAGTGGCGAACACCGGGGAGCTGTTTTTT
TRBJ2-7	once	TRBD2	TRBV7-2	CASSGRTSGLYEQYF	TGTGCCAGCAGCGGCCGGACTAGCGGTCTCTACGAGCAGTACTTC
TRBJ2-3	.	.	TRBV5-4	CASSPGTSSTDTQYF	TGTGCCAGCAGCCCTGGGACATCTAGCACAGATACGCAGTATTTT
TRBJ1-1	.	TRBD1	TRBV19	CASSASGTGGTEAFF	TGTGCCAGTAGTGCGTCTGGGACAGGGGGCACTGAAGCTTTCTTT
TRBJ2-5	.	TRBD1	TRBV9	CASSSTGGAGTQYF	TGTGCCAGCAGCTCCACAGGGGGCGCAGGGACCCAGTACTTC
TRBJ2-2	.	.	TRBV27	CASQKRRRGVITGELFF	TGTGCCAGCCAAAAAAGAAGAAGGGGGGTAATCACCGGGGAGCTGTTTTTT
TRBJ2-1	once	.	TRBV7-2	CASSLERYNEQFF	TGTGCCAGCAGCTTAGAACGGTACAATGAGCAGTTCTTC
TRBJ2-7	.	TRBD1	TRBV18	CASSRPGTGDEQYF	TGTGCCAGCTCACGACCCGGGACAGGGGACGAGCAGTACTTC
TRBJ1-2	.	.	TRBV6-1	CASSEAQAANYGYTF	TGTGCCAGCAGTGAAGCACAGGCGGCTAACTATGGCTACACCTTC
TRBJ1-4	few	.	TRBV10-3	CAISDRVNEKLFF	TGTGCCATCAGTGACAGGGTAAATGAAAAACTGTTTTTT
TRBJ1-2	few	.	TRBV10-3	CAIEQAIDYGYTF	TGTGCCATCGAACAGGCGATAGACTATGGCTACACCTTC
TRBJ1-2	.	.	TRBV6-1	CASSEGGGANYGYTF	TGTGCCAGCAGTGAAGGGGGGGGAGCTAACTATGGCTACACCTTC
TRBJ2-7	.	TRBD1	TRBV15	CATSRDGVADRGNEQYF	TGTGCCACCAGCAGAGATGGGGTTGCGGACAGGGGCAACGAGCAGTACTTC
TRBJ2-2	.	TRBD2	TRBV7-7	CASSLRSGGHSTGELFF	TGTGCTAGCAGCTTGAGGTCGGGAGGCCACTCAACCGGGGAGCTGTTTTTT
TRBJ1-5	once	.	TRBV6-1	CASSEEGNQPQHF	TGTGCCAGCAGTGAAGAGGGCAATCAGCCCCAGCATTTT
TRBJ1-2	once	TRBD1	TRBV2	CASMTGNYGYTF	TGTGCCAGCATGACAGGGAACTATGGCTACACCTTC
TRBJ2-2	once	.	TRBV12-5	CASRGPGNTGELFF	TGTGCTAGCCGGGGGCCGGGGAACACCGGGGAGCTGTTTTTT
TRBJ1-1	once	.	TRBV29-1	CSVLGRPAEAFF	TGCAGCGTGTTGGGTCGGCCGGCTGAAGCTTTCTTT